The 29 T cell receptor beta chains below come from one sample, sequenced in a study of cytomegalovirus exposure and HLA in healthy donors. In the PCR, 60 Vbeta and 13 Jbeta primers were used. This table comes from immunoSEQ multiplex PCR, and its TCRdb copy is limited to in-frame clones, with some not included. The sample records around 180,000 clones, just over 75% being singletons. Sequences were obtained from PBMCs. These receptor sequences come from a woman aged 25 to 45 in good health and CMV-seropositive.

J is TRBJ2-7 and V is TRBV6-6, with TRBD1 matching over 8 bases. CDR1 MNHNY and CDR2 SVGAGI come from the germline V gene (reference sequence). Unmatched junction bases numbered 6, after V lost 6 bases and J lost 5 bases. The CDR3 runs 13 residues. This CDR3 reads CASSNNRGNEQYF. The CDR3 DNA follows: TGTGCCAGCAGCAACAACAGGGGGAACGAGCAGTACTTC.

In its sample, this clone was seen a few times. J is TRBJ2-5 and V is TRBV10-2; 7 positions agree with TRBD2. CDR1 WSHSY and CDR2 SAAADI come from the germline V gene. V lost 5 bases and J lost 5; bases outside the gene matches: 5. The CDR3 extends over 13 amino acids. The CDR3 nucleotides read TGCGCCAGCAGTCGGGGGGTTAGGGAGACCCAGTACTTC. This translates into CASSRGVRETQYF.

This clone was seen a single time. V and J are TRBV7-2 and TRBJ2-7, with 15 bases aligning to TRBD2. This CDR3 is built from 15 residues. Trimming at V came to 5 bases and at J to 4 bases, leaving 3 bases not matched to a gene. The germline V gene has CDR1 SGHTA and CDR2 FQGNSA. The CDR3 region has the DNA TGTGCCAGCAGCCGCGGACTAGCGGGAGGGTACGAGCAGTACTTC. It encodes CASSRGLAGGYEQYF.

The rearrangement uses TRBV28 and TRBJ2-5; 14 nucleotides agree with TRBD2. This CDR3 is 16 amino acids long. V lost 6 bases to trimming and J lost 5 bases; unmatched junction nucleotides: 8. Germline CDR1 reads MDHEN; CDR2 reads SYDVKM. CDR3 sequence: CASSPTSGRARETQYF. As DNA, the CDR3 is TGTGCCAGCAGCCCGACTAGCGGGAGGGCCCGGGAGACCCAGTACTTC. Supplemented by reference TRBV28 and TRBJ2-5, the full variable domain reads DVKVTQSSRYLVKRTGEKVFLECVQDMDHENMFWYRQDPGLGLRLIYFSYDVKMKEKGDIPEGYSVSREKKERFSLILESASTNQTSMYLCASSPTSGRARETQYFGPGTRLLVL.

The chain combines TRBV5-4 with TRBJ2-3; 7 bases agree with TRBD1. Germline values: CDR1 SGHNT, CDR2 YYREEE (reference sequence). CDR3 length: 14 amino acids. After removal of 4 bases from V and 3 bases from J, the junction contained 5 bases not matched to a gene. CDR3 protein: CASSALTGTDTQYF. The CDR3 DNA sequence: TGTGCCAGCAGCGCATTGACAGGGACAGATACGCAGTATTTT.

The CDR3 is CASSWMEQGDAWDTQYF. CDR3 in DNA: TGCGCCAGCAGCTGGATGGAACAGGGGGACGCATGGGATACGCAGTATTTT. The rearrangement links TRBV5-1 to TRBJ2-3, with TRBD1 identical over 8 bases. Trimming cost V 3 bases and J 6 bases; bases outside gene matches: 15. Germline V gene lookup returns CDR1 SGHRS and CDR2 YFSETQ. This CDR3 contains 17 residues.

J is TRBJ2-7 and V is TRBV5-1; D is uncertain. In germline, CDR1 is SGHRS, CDR2 YFSETQ. The length of the CDR3 is 14 residues. V was pared by 2 bases and J by 2 bases, with 11 bases between. CDR3 protein: CASSLRLLPYEQYF. The CDR3 region has the DNA TGCGCCAGCAGCTTAAGACTCCTCCCCTACGAGCAGTACTTC.

The V and J genes are TRBV7-6 and TRBJ2-7; 11 bases agree with TRBD1. This CDR3 comprises 15 residues. After removal of 5 bases from V and 3 bases from J, the junction contained 6 bases not matched to a gene. Germline V gives CDR1 SGHVS, CDR2 FNYEAQ. CDR3 sequence (DNA): TGTGCCAGCAGCAACCCCGGGACAGGGGGCTACGAGCAGTACTTC. Its protein is CASSNPGTGGYEQYF.

This chain links TRBV11-3 with TRBJ2-2, with TRBD1 matching 11 bases. The length of the CDR3 is 15 residues. V trimming: 5 bases; J trimming: 6 bases; junction bases outside the gene matches: 5. The germline gives CDR1 SGHNT, CDR2 YENEEA. The CDR3: CASSPRTGGSGELFF. The CDR3 coding sequence is TGTGCCAGCAGCCCCCGGACAGGGGGCTCCGGGGAGCTGTTTTTT.

The chain recombines TRBV2 with TRBJ1-3; 7 nucleotides line up with TRBD1. V dropped 6 bases and J dropped 2; count of bases not matched to a gene: 10. The CDR3 sequence is 16 residues long. Germline V CDR1 and CDR2: SNHLY, FYNNEI. In DNA form, the CDR3 reads TGTGCCAGCAGCCTTAGGGGACAGACGACTGGAAACACCATATATTTT. Translated: CASSLRGQTTGNTIYF.

J is TRBJ2-1 and V is TRBV30, with unresolved D. The CDR3 sequence is 11 residues long. Per germline, CDR1 GTSNPN and CDR2 SVGIG (reference sequence). V lost 5 bases and J lost 7, with 9 bases in between. CDR3 DNA sequence: TGTGCCTGGCGGGTTTGGAATGAGCAGTTCTTC. The encoded protein is CAWRVWNEQFF.

The CDR3 coding sequence is TGTGCCAACTCCATTATCCGGGTAGCGGGGAGCTCCTACGAGCAGTACTTC. It specifies CANSIIRVAGSSYEQYF. The genes are TRBV7-9 and TRBJ2-7; 8 nucleotides line up with TRBD2. Trimming took 10 bases from V and 0 from J; bases not matched to a gene: 17. This CDR3 is 17 amino acids long. Germline V gene lookup returns CDR1 SEHNR and CDR2 FQNEAQ (reference sequence).

The chain employs TRBV5-1 and TRBJ2-3; 9 bases fit TRBD2. V lost 6 bases, J lost 2 bases, and 7 bases stayed unmatched. The CDR3 contains 15 residues. CDR1 and CDR2 from the germline V gene are SGHRS and YFSETQ. The CDR3 spells CASTPAGGATDTQYF. The CDR3 DNA reads TGCGCCAGCACCCCTGCGGGAGGGGCCACAGATACGCAGTATTTT.

The rearrangement joins TRBV7-8 to TRBJ1-1; TRBD1 agrees at 8 bases. V lost 5 bases, J lost 4 bases, and 9 bases stayed unmatched. The CDR3 covers 15 residues. In germline, CDR1 is SGHVS, CDR2 FQNEAQ. The CDR3 reads CASSPNRQGITEAFF. CDR3 DNA sequence: TGTGCCAGCAGCCCTAACAGACAGGGGATCACTGAAGCTTTCTTT.

The CDR3 nucleotides are TGTGCCAGCAGTCCCGGGACTTCCTACGAGCAGTACTTC. Encoded protein: CASSPGTSYEQYF. V gene TRBV27 combines with J gene TRBJ2-7; maybe TRBD2 (6 bases). V dropped 5 bases and J dropped 1 base, with 9 bases sitting between them. This CDR3 has 13 residues. Germline V gives CDR1 MNHEY, CDR2 SMNVEV (reference sequence).

The chain couples TRBV6-1 to TRBJ2-7; D not resolved. Germline V gives CDR1 MNHNS, CDR2 SASEGT. Trimming pared 6 bases from V and 6 bases from J, leaving 9 bases between. There are 11 residues in the CDR3. The CDR3 DNA reads TGTGCCAGCAGCCCCCCGGGCGAGCAGTACTTC. It yields the protein CASSPPGEQYF.

J is TRBJ2-5 and V is TRBV5-1; 7 positions agree with TRBD2. The V and J ends lost 4 bases and 3 bases, in that order; junction bases with no gene match: 3. From germline, CDR1 is SGHRS and CDR2 YFSETQ. The CDR3 length is 13 residues. The CDR3 sequence: CASSLLAEETQYF. Written as DNA, the CDR3 is TGCGCCAGCAGCCTTCTAGCGGAAGAGACCCAGTACTTC. The whole variable domain, remainder taken from reference TRBV5-1 and TRBJ2-5, is KAGVTQTPRYLIKTRGQQVTLSCSPISGHRSVSWYQQTPGQGLQFLFEYFSETQRNKGNFPGRFSGRQFSNSRSEMNVSTLELGDSALYLCASSLLAEETQYFGPGTRLLVL.

This chain connects TRBV27 to TRBJ2-7; 7 nucleotides line up with TRBD2. The CDR3 spans 14 residues. V lost 8 bases to trimming and J lost 3 bases; unmatched junction nucleotides: 10. From germline, CDR1 is MNHEY and CDR2 SMNVEV (reference sequence). The CDR3 protein is CASSPGRTSYEQYF. DNA of the CDR3: TGTGCCAGCTCGCCCGGGAGGACTAGCTACGAGCAGTACTTC.

This sequence joins TRBV30 and TRBJ1-2; D may be TRBD1 (6 bases). CDR1 and CDR2 (germline): GTSNPN, SVGIG (reference sequence). This CDR3 is built from 15 residues. Trimming left V 0 bases short and J 4 bases short, with 15 bases between. In nucleotides, the CDR3 is TGTGCCTGGAGTGTACCGGGCAGGGGATCCTATGGCTACACCTTC. Encoded protein: CAWSVPGRGSYGYTF.

This chain links TRBV7-2 with TRBJ2-1; the match to TRBD2 covers 10 bases. Germline loops: CDR1 SGHTA, CDR2 FQGNSA. V lost 2 bases and J lost 5; bases outside the gene matches: 3. This CDR3 spans 15 amino acids. The CDR3 loop is CASSLLAGGNNEQFF. The CDR3 nucleotides are TGTGCCAGCAGCTTATTAGCGGGAGGCAACAATGAGCAGTTCTTC.

The CDR3 DNA sequence: TGTGCCAGCTCGCCAGGGACAGGGATGACAGATACGCAGTATTTT. Translating it yields CASSPGTGMTDTQYF. The V gene is TRBV18, the J gene TRBJ2-3; 9 bases line up with TRBD1. From germline, CDR1 is KGHSH and CDR2 LQKENI. V dropped 6 bases and J dropped 3; count of bases not matched to a gene: 7. The CDR3 consists of 15 residues.

The chain recombines TRBV16 with TRBJ2-2, with a tentative D call TRBD2 (5 bases). V shed 8 bases and J shed 7 bases, with 20 bases lying between them. The CDR3 is made up of 15 amino acids. Germline CDR1 is KGHSY and CDR2 is FQNENV. The chain's CDR3 is CASSTLGVGIGELFF. The CDR3 nucleotides are TGTGCCAGCTCTACCCTGGGAGTAGGGATCGGGGAGCTGTTTTTT.

The CDR3 DNA reads TGTGCCAGCAGCTTTTCATCCAGCTACGAGCAGTACTTC. This codes for CASSFSSSYEQYF. V is TRBV11-2 and J is TRBJ2-7; D unresolved. From germline, CDR1 is SGHAT and CDR2 FQNNGV. This CDR3 is 13 amino acids long. The V and J ends lost 3 bases and 3 bases respectively, with 9 bases between them.

The chain has TRBV6-6 and TRBJ2-1; TRBD1 matches 7 bases. The CDR3 extends over 14 amino acids. The V gene's germline CDR1 is MNHNY and CDR2 SVGAGI (reference sequence). Unmatched junction bases numbered 9, after V lost 8 bases and J lost 5 bases. CDR3 DNA sequence: TGTGCCAGCCATGGGACAGTCAACAACAATGAGCAGTTCTTC. Amino acids: CASHGTVNNNEQFF.

This clone was seen a handful of times. The chain carries TRBV6-5 and TRBJ1-1, with 7 positions matching TRBD1. Unmatched junction bases numbered 11, after V lost 6 bases and J lost 4 bases. CDR3 length: 15 residues. Germline CDR1 is MNHEY and CDR2 is SVGAGI. The CDR3 loop is CASSLTGVGGTEAFF. The CDR3 region has the DNA TGTGCCAGCAGCTTAACAGGGGTCGGCGGCACTGAAGCTTTCTTT.

The chain carries TRBV10-3 and TRBJ1-1; no clear D gene. The CDR3 length is 11 residues. The V and J ends lost 8 bases and 3 bases respectively, with 7 bases between them. The germline gives CDR1 ENHRY, CDR2 SYGVKD. Here the CDR3 reads CAIREDTEAFF. CDR3 DNA sequence: TGTGCCATCCGGGAGGACACTGAAGCTTTCTTT.

This clone occurred a few times. The J gene is TRBJ1-2, the V gene TRBV7-8; D not certain. This CDR3 spans 14 amino acids. V was cut by 1 base and J by 4 bases, with 10 bases left in between. In germline, CDR1 is SGHVS, CDR2 FQNEAQ. The CDR3 here is CASSLVAEFYGYTF. The CDR3 nucleotides read TGTGCCAGCAGCTTAGTTGCCGAGTTCTATGGCTACACCTTC.

The V and J genes are TRBV30 and TRBJ2-7; the match to TRBD2 covers 9 bases. Germline lookup yields CDR1 GTSNPN and CDR2 SVGIG (reference sequence). Trimming cost V 4 bases and J 7 bases; bases outside gene matches: 11. The CDR3 has 14 residues. CDR3: CAWNRGRAFREQYF. CDR3 nucleotide sequence: TGTGCCTGGAACCGCGGGAGGGCCTTCCGAGAGCAGTACTTC.

In this sample, this clone turned up a few times. The chain employs TRBV2 and TRBJ2-1, with 7 bases identical to TRBD2. The junction had 11 bases not matched to a gene; V was cut back by 2 bases and J by 10 bases. Germline values: CDR1 SNHLY, CDR2 FYNNEI. CDR3 length: 15 amino acids. CDR3 coding DNA: TGTGCCAGCAGTGAAAATTTTGCGGGAGTTTCAGAGCAGTTCTTC. Translation: CASSENFAGVSEQFF.